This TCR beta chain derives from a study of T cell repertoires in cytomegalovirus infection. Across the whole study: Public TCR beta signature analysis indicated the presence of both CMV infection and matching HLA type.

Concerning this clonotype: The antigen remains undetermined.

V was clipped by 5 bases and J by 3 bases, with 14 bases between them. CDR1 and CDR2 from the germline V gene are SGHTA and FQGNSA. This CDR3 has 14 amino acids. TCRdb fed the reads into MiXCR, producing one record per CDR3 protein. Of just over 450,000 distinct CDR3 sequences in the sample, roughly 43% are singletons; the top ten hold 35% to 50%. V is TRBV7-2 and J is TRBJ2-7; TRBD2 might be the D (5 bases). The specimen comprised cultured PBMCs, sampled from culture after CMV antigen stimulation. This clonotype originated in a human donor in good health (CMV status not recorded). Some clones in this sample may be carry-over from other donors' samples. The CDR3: CASSRAAPDYEQYF. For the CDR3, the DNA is TGTGCCAGCAGCCGAGCGGCACCAGACTACGAGCAGTACTTC.